What follows is one T cell receptor beta chain and its context. Its antigen is as yet unknown. The PCR contained 60 Vbeta and 13 Jbeta primers. This table comes from immunoSEQ multiplex PCR, and its TCRdb copy is limited to in-frame clones, with some not included. The sample has roughly 170,000 clones; approximately 80% are singletons. The sample belongs to a study of cytomegalovirus exposure and HLA in healthy donors. Germline V gives CDR1 SGHNT, CDR2 YENEEA. V was clipped by 11 bases and J by 4 bases, with 9 bases between them. This CDR3 contains 11 residues. General observations from the study: As was reported, the classifier diagnosed cytomegalovirus status with high specificity and sensitivity.

Sequenced input: PBMCs. This receptor was taken from a young woman in good health and CMV-seronegative. The chain combines TRBV11-3 with TRBJ1-5; D gene unclear. For the CDR3, the DNA is TGTGCCCCTTGGCTGAATCAGCCCCAGCATTTT. It is translated as CAPWLNQPQHF. Looking up the rest from reference TRBV11-3 and TRBJ1-5 gives the full variable domain: EAGVVQSPRYKIIEKKQPVAFWCNPISGHNTLYWYLQNLGQGPELLIRYENEEAVDDSQLPKDRFSAERLKGVDSTLKIQPAELGDSAVYLCAPWLNQPQHFGDGTRLSIL.